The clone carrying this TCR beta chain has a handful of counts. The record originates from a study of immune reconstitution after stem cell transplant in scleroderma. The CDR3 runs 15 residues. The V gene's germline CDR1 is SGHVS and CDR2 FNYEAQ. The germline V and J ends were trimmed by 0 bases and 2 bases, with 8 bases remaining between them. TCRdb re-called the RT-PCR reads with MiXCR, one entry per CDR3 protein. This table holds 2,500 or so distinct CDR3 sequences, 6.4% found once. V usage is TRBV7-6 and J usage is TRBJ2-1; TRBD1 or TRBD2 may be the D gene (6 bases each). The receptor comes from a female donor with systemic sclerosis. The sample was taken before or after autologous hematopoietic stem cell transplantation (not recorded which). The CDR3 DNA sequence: TGTGCCAGCAGCTTAGCAGGGGGGACCTACAATGAGCAGTTCTTC. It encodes CASSLAGGTYNEQFF.